This T cell receptor (beta chain) was documented in a study of post-analysis software for immune sequencing data (dated by TCRdb to 2013 to 2016). Regarding the study in general: Disease courses on record covered relapsing-remitting, secondary progressive and progressive-relapsing multiple sclerosis, though some patients had no subtype annotation. The multiple sclerosis patient repertoires were compared with about a dozen previously published healthy control repertoires from donors aged 6 to 25 years. A subset of samples was prepared in parallel using single-end sample barcoding, then pooled and co-amplified after Illumina adapter ligation.

The full study reports these points: Significantly higher frequencies in patients than in controls were found for a few TRBV segments, including TRBV5-6, TRBV5-1 and TRBV20-1. Strong co-clustering of samples prepared in the same batch was shown by direct clustering with F measure, prompting a batch-effect correction. The control group was slightly older than the multiple sclerosis patient group. Significantly lower normalized Chao1 diversity was found in multiple sclerosis patients than in controls, suggesting substantial peripheral T-cell clonal expansion.

Comments on this clonotype: Its binding antigen is unknown. The sample holds no much larger clone one base away, and base qualities are not on file.

To demonstrate the VDJtools post-analysis software, TCR beta repertoires were profiled from the peripheral blood of about 14 young patients with multiple sclerosis. The multiple sclerosis patients were children and adolescents between roughly 6 and 16 years of age. Library generation was performed with PCR. The run used an Illumina HiSeq 2500. To reduce PCR and sequencing biases, unique molecular identifiers were built into the TCR beta cDNA libraries. Approximately 500,000 cDNA molecules were obtained for every 1 to 10 million input T cells, so each molecule roughly corresponded to one T cell. Patient libraries were prepared and sequenced with the same protocol used for the earlier healthy control dataset. Within a given batch, samples were prepared together, multiplexed and sequenced on the same HiSeq lane. Concerning the study's data processing: MIGEC was used to process the raw barcoded reads, and molecular identifier groups with only a single read were discarded before consensus assembly and CDR3 extraction. VDJtools was used for post-analysis of the clonotype tables, with diversity normalized by down-sampling every dataset to the smallest sample size. Repertoire overlap clustering matched CDR3 amino acid but not nucleotide sequences to correct batch-related cross-sample contamination. TCRdb trimmed the raw reads at Q25, called clones with MiXCR and kept productive beta chains. Rows merge per CDR3 protein into single entries with the most common DNA and genes. V and J calls and clone size were set by TCRdb, not the authors. This sample lists hundreds of thousands of distinct CDR3 sequences; approximately 30% were detected once. Roughly 0.57% of the sample is held by the ten biggest clonotypes.

CDR1 and CDR2 were assigned from the germline V gene as MNHEY and SVGAGI. V is shortened by 0 bases, J by 5 bases, and the region joining them spans 8 bases. The CDR3 contains 15 residues, cysteine and phenylalanine counted. Of all the DNA, just the CDR3 is kept, 45 bases in frame from base 1. The clonotype comes from a girl between 10 and 17 years old with multiple sclerosis. Sequencing used blood. The rearrangement joined TRBV6-5 to TRBJ1-6, with no confident D gene call. The CDR3 reads as follows: CASSYSRANNSPLHF. The nucleotide sequence is TGTGCCAGCAGTTACTCGCGGGCAAATAATTCACCCCTCCACTTT.